Listed below are T cell receptor beta chains from one sample, sequenced in a study of PD-L1 blockade in urothelial cancer. Assay used: immunoSEQ multiplex PCR; TCRdb lists only in-frame clones, some missing. The sample holds tens of thousands of clones, roughly 80% seen once. The material was PBMCs, obtained around atezolizumab (anti-PD-L1) treatment. All receptors come from a man aged 65 to 79 with urothelial cancer. CDR3s include the opening cysteine and the closing phenylalanine or tryptophan. The D gene is left open where the match is weak. Some rows have no size entry. The others give once, few or many, or a class for an expanded clone.

CDR3aa	CDR3nt	d_gene	abundance	v_gene	j_gene
CASTTQGVSYNEQFF	TGTGCCAGTACCACCCAGGGGGTCTCCTACAATGAGCAGTTCTTC	TRBD1	-	TRBV19	TRBJ2-1
CASSLDREIYGYTF	TGTGCCAGCAGCTTAGACAGGGAGATCTATGGCTACACCTTC	TRBD1	few	TRBV5-4	TRBJ1-2
CASSLGGPTGELFF	TGTGCCAGCAGCTTAGGAGGTCCGACCGGGGAGCTGTTTTTT	-	-	TRBV7-2	TRBJ2-2
CASSVAAQGNGYTF	TGTGCCAGCAGCGTAGCTGCGCAGGGGAATGGCTACACCTTC	-	few	TRBV9	TRBJ1-2
CASSQDRTGRDQETQYF	TGCGCCAGCAGCCAAGATCGGACAGGGAGGGACCAAGAGACCCAGTACTTC	-	-	TRBV4-1	TRBJ2-5
CASSKAAGVFRSETQYF	TGTGCCAGCAGCAAAGCGGCAGGGGTCTTTAGGTCGGAGACCCAGTACTTC	-	-	TRBV21-1	TRBJ2-5
CASSLVGTGGGLWGYTF	TGTGCCAGCAGCTTAGTCGGGACAGGGGGCGGATTGTGGGGCTACACCTTC	TRBD1	-	TRBV7-4	TRBJ1-2
CASSGGAGRETQYF	TGCGCCAGCAGCGGAGGGGCGGGTCGAGAGACCCAGTACTTC	-	-	TRBV5-1	TRBJ2-5
CASSLSAGGTETQYF	TGCGCCAGCAGCTTGTCGGCGGGAGGGACAGAGACCCAGTACTTC	TRBD2	once	TRBV5-1	TRBJ2-5
CAATRGYEQYF	TGTGCCGCAACCAGAGGATACGAGCAGTACTTC	-	once	TRBV6-5	TRBJ2-7
CASLSWGGGTDTQYF	TGTGCCAGCCTCTCATGGGGAGGGGGCACAGATACGCAGTATTTT	TRBD2	-	TRBV2	TRBJ2-3
CASSLAGLAQDTQYF	TGTGCCAGCAGCTTAGCCGGACTAGCCCAAGATACGCAGTATTTT	TRBD2	-	TRBV7-2	TRBJ2-3
CASSVQTGRNTIYF	TGTGCCAGCAGCGTGCAGACGGGGAGAAACACCATCTATTTT	-	-	TRBV5-8	TRBJ1-3
CASSPNGQGYEQYF	TGTGCCAGCTCACCGAACGGACAGGGTTACGAGCAGTACTTC	TRBD1	-	TRBV18	TRBJ2-7
CASSLSGRTYNEQFF	TGTGCCAGTAGCCTTAGCGGGAGAACCTACAATGAGCAGTTCTTC	TRBD2	-	TRBV19	TRBJ2-1
CASSQGQVSGANVLTF	TGTGCCAGCAGCCAAGGACAAGTCTCTGGGGCCAACGTCCTGACTTTC	-	-	TRBV5-4	TRBJ2-6
CASSPLGLAGGPGAYNEQFF	TGTGCCAGCTCACCACTCGGACTAGCGGGAGGGCCTGGAGCCTACAATGAGCAGTTCTTC	TRBD2	-	TRBV18	TRBJ2-1
CASSLEGTLSYEQYF	TGTGCCAGCAGTTTGGAGGGGACTCTCTCCTACGAGCAGTACTTC	-	-	TRBV6-5	TRBJ2-7
CASSPQGAGAKNIQYF	TGTGCCAGCTCACCCCAGGGGGCAGGGGCCAAAAACATTCAGTACTTC	TRBD1	-	TRBV18	TRBJ2-4
CASSPGLAGGITDTQYF	TGTGCCAGCAGCCCGGGACTAGCGGGAGGAATCACAGATACGCAGTATTTT	TRBD2	-	TRBV11-1	TRBJ2-3
CASSASGRTTGELFF	TGTGCCAGCAGTGCTAGCGGGAGAACCACCGGGGAGCTGTTTTTT	TRBD2	-	TRBV25-1	TRBJ2-2
CASLTGTLRQETQYF	TGCGCCAGCCTTACCGGGACACTCCGCCAAGAGACCCAGTACTTC	-	-	TRBV5-1	TRBJ2-5
CASSEPDEGRNEQYF	TGCGCCAGCAGTGAGCCTGATGAGGGGAGGAACGAGCAGTACTTC	-	-	TRBV10-2	TRBJ2-7
CASSSTGGGEQFF	TGTGCCAGCAGTTCGACAGGGGGCGGTGAGCAGTTCTTC	TRBD1	-	TRBV6-5	TRBJ2-1
CASSSQTGFVEQYF	TGCGCCAGCAGCTCCCAGACAGGTTTTGTCGAGCAGTACTTC	-	-	TRBV5-1	TRBJ2-7
CASSPTRGFDTEAFF	TGTGCCAGCTCACCGACGCGCGGGTTCGACACTGAAGCTTTCTTT	-	-	TRBV18	TRBJ1-1
CASSVNLGGINEQFF	TGTGCCAGCAGCGTCAATTTAGGGGGAATCAATGAGCAGTTCTTC	-	once	TRBV9	TRBJ2-1
CASSDSSGVGTQYF	TGTGCCAGCAGCGACAGTTCAGGGGTGGGGACCCAGTACTTC	-	-	TRBV11-2	TRBJ2-5